This T cell receptor beta chain is from a study of CD8 T cells in ankylosing spondylitis listed by TCRdb under 2017. Regarding the research as a whole: The study profiled T cell receptor beta repertoires in healthy donors and ankylosing spondylitis patients to find disease-linked TCR variants. The full study cohort comprised around 25 ankylosing spondylitis patients and about a hundred healthy donors. Peripheral blood was sampled, and synovial fluid was also collected from ankylosing spondylitis patients. Here is what the overall study found, with its caveats: Blood from ankylosing spondylitis patients appeared to be characterized by a TCR beta motif made up of several highly homologous amino acid variants. Some TCR beta motif variants had previously been reported in synovial fluid and blood of reactive arthritis patients, which suggested common disease-initiation mechanisms. The disease-linked clones showed a CD8+ phenotype and occurred at relatively low frequencies in peripheral blood. Significant enrichment of the disease-linked clones was reported in matched synovial fluid samples from ankylosing spondylitis patients.

Sequencing used an Illumina HiSeq 2500. Quantitative 5'-RACE with molecular barcodes was used to prepare TCR beta libraries. Concerning the study's data processing: A new computational method, built on a probabilistic model of VDJ rearrangement, was used to identify disease-linked TCR variants. TCRdb reprocessed the public reads (quality trimming at Q25 with fastp, clone calling with MiXCR) and kept in-frame beta chains. Under each unique CDR3 protein, matching rows form one entry showing the most common genes and DNA. These V and J calls originate from TCRdb's pipeline instead of the authors' own analysis. A total of 200,000 or so distinct CDR3 sequences appear in this sample, roughly 13% of them only once. In total, the top ten clones hold approximately 10% of the sample. Notes on this clonotype: Its antigen is currently not known. A much larger clone sits a single nucleotide away, making a read error possible. Because the CDR3 is missing its conserved closing phenylalanine or tryptophan, this is likely a read error.

The CDR3 contains 14 residues when both ends are counted. Only CDR3 DNA remains: 42 bases, in frame from the first base. Deletion took 7 bases off V and 4 bases off J, with a span of 14 bases between the germline ends. CDR1 and CDR2 (LNHDA, SQIVND) derive from the germline V gene (reference sequence). The TCR was taken from a female donor with ankylosing spondylitis or in good health (not recorded which). The V gene is TRBV19 and the J gene is TRBJ1-5; confidence is insufficient to name the D gene. Material for sequencing was blood, either unsorted or a sorted T cell fraction (not recorded which). The CDR3 in this case is CASNSGFPNQPQHS. In nucleotide form, the sequence is TGTGCCAGTAACTCGGGGTTCCCGAATCAGCCCCAGCATTCT.